Listed here are 6 T cell receptor beta chains from one sample, sequenced in a study of tumor-infiltrating lymphocytes in primary liver carcinoma. Unsorted whole blood served as the source of blood RNA, and germline DNA was extracted as well. From around 0.5 ug total RNA, TCR beta cDNA was generated with a primer in the constant region. Researchers made the TCR beta libraries by running three nested multiplex PCR rounds with slightly modified ARM-PCR. The first two PCR rounds used TRBV1-TRBV30 primers with a Cbeta primer, 10 cycles each. One entry per CDR3 protein, called by TCRdb with MiXCR from the multiplex PCR reads. There are fewer than 350,000 distinct CDR3 sequences in the sample; 65% occur only once, and 5% to 6.5% lies in the top ten. The sample consisted of peripheral blood. The receptor set was obtained from a middle-aged man with primary liver carcinoma and hepatitis B virus infection.

The chain carries TRBV11-3 and TRBJ2-7; a possible D gene is TRBD2 (5 bases). The V and J ends lost 0 bases and 4 bases respectively, with 10 bases between them. This CDR3 contains 14 residues. Germline lookup yields CDR1 SGHNT and CDR2 YENEEA. CDR3 sequence: CASSLEGSGYEQYF. In nucleotides, the CDR3 is TGTGCCAGCAGCTTAGAAGGTTCGGGGTACGAGCAGTACTTC.

Remarks on this clonotype: This may come from a read error, since a much larger clone is one base off. This chain uses TRBV12-3 or TRBV12-4 with TRBJ2-5, with D unclear. This CDR3 spans 15 amino acids. The CDR3 spells CASGFSAAVQETQYF. The CDR3 DNA reads as TGTGCCAGCGGTTTCTCGGCGGCGGTGCAAGAGACCCAGTACTTC.

To note about this clonotype: It may be a read error: a sequence one base away is much more abundant. The rearrangement links TRBV6-5 to TRBJ2-1, with 7 bases identical to TRBD2. Losses at the gene ends were 8 bases for V and 6 bases for J; bases not matched to a gene: 13. The CDR3 is 15 amino acids. Looked up from germline, CDR1 is MNHEY and CDR2 is SVGAGI. The CDR3 sequence: CASANGRLGGNEQFF. The CDR3 nucleotides read TGTGCCAGCGCCAACGGGAGGCTTGGAGGCAATGAGCAGTTCTTC.

Notes on this clonotype: A much larger clone differs from this one at a single base, so this may be a read error. The chain recombines TRBV12-3 or TRBV12-4 with TRBJ2-3, with 7 positions matching TRBD1. This CDR3 spans 15 amino acids. The V gene end was trimmed by 6 bases and the J gene end by 6 bases; junction bases not matched to a gene: 12. CDR3 sequence reads: CASRDDRVLTDTQYF. As DNA, the CDR3 is TGTGCCAGCAGAGATGACAGGGTGTTGACGGATACGCAGTATTTT.

This clonotype was seen many times. This chain joins TRBV6-5 and TRBJ1-1; no clear D. There are 13 residues in the CDR3. Trimming removed 0 bases from V and 3 bases from J, with 5 bases in between. The V gene's germline CDR1 is MNHEY and CDR2 SVGAGI. CDR3 loop: CASSYSGYTEAFF. The CDR3 region has the DNA TGTGCCAGCAGTTACTCCGGTTACACTGAAGCTTTCTTT.

The sample holds a few counts of this clonotype. The genes are TRBV10-2 and TRBJ1-2; TRBD1 might be the D (6 bases). CDR1 and CDR2 from the germline V gene are WSHSY and SAAADI. The length of the CDR3 is 14 residues. The ends were cut back, 6 bases at V and 6 bases at J, with 17 bases in the middle. The CDR3 DNA sequence: TGCGCCAGCAGGGGGACATCTGGAACAAATGGCTACACCTTC. Its translation: CASRGTSGTNGYTF.